The 24 T cell receptor beta chains given below trace back to one sample, sequenced in a study of T cell responses to AZD1222 COVID-19 vaccine. TCRdb's copy holds only in-frame clones and misses some; the assay was immunoSEQ multiplex PCR. The table lists roughly 100,000 clones, roughly 87% of them singletons, with about 5% in the top ten. The sample consisted of peripheral blood, taken on day 0 of AZD1222 vaccination. These receptors were collected from an adult in good health.

This chain uses TRBV2 with TRBJ1-6; TRBD1 matches at 9 bases. The CDR3 totals 15 residues. The germline V gene has CDR1 SNHLY and CDR2 FYNNEI. Losses at the gene ends were 5 bases for V and 9 bases for J; bases not matched to a gene: 8. The CDR3 loop is CASSRGQGGSSPLHF. In nucleotides, the CDR3 is TGTGCCAGCAGTAGGGGACAGGGAGGGTCTTCACCCCTCCACTTT.

Here the CDR3 reads CASSSGTSGGYNEQFF. The CDR3 bases are TGCGCCAGCAGCTCCGGAACTAGCGGGGGTTACAATGAGCAGTTCTTC. The chain combines TRBV5-1 with TRBJ2-1, with 11 nucleotides matching TRBD2. Germline trimming cut 3 bases from V and 4 bases from J; bases unmatched to any gene: 6. Germline values: CDR1 SGHRS, CDR2 YFSETQ. The length of the CDR3 is 16 residues.

The J gene is TRBJ2-5, the V gene TRBV4-3; a possible D gene is TRBD2 (6 bases). Germline CDR1 reads LGHNA; CDR2 reads YSLEER. This CDR3 has 15 residues. V dropped 1 base and J dropped 5 bases, with 14 bases sitting between them. The CDR3 coding sequence is TGCGCCAGCAGCCAAGGGGTCGCGGGGAGGGAGACCCAGTACTTC. Translation gives CASSQGVAGRETQYF.

The genes are TRBV5-1 and TRBJ2-3, with D unclear. Trimming stripped 0 bases from V and 4 bases from J, with 15 bases between. The V gene's germline CDR1 is SGHRS and CDR2 YFSETQ. The CDR3 is made up of 16 amino acids. The chain's CDR3 is CASSLEHAIPADTQYF. CDR3 DNA: TGCGCCAGCAGCTTGGAGCATGCCATCCCCGCAGATACGCAGTATTTT. Based on the CDR3 plus reference TRBV5-1 and TRBJ2-3, the full variable domain is KAGVTQTPRYLIKTRGQQVTLSCSPISGHRSVSWYQQTPGQGLQFLFEYFSETQRNKGNFPGRFSGRQFSNSRSEMNVSTLELGDSALYLCASSLEHAIPADTQYFGPGTRLTVL.

The chain's CDR3 is CASSTRTSGEETQYF. The CDR3 nucleotides are TGTGCCAGCAGCACCCGGACTAGCGGGGAAGAGACCCAGTACTTC. V usage is TRBV7-2 and J usage is TRBJ2-5, with 12 bases that match TRBD2. Per the germline V gene, CDR1 is SGHTA and CDR2 is FQGNSA. Trimming cost V 5 bases and J 3 bases; bases outside gene matches: 4. The CDR3 covers 15 residues.

The V call is TRBV5-1, the J call TRBJ1-6; TRBD1 might be the D (6 bases). This CDR3 is 18 amino acids long. Deletions cut 0 bases from V and 7 bases from J, with 20 bases between. Germline loops: CDR1 SGHRS, CDR2 YFSETQ. This CDR3 is CASSLVAVLRDKNSPLHF. Written as DNA, the CDR3 is TGCGCCAGCAGCTTGGTAGCCGTACTCCGGGACAAAAATTCACCCCTCCACTTT.

The chain employs TRBV4-3 and TRBJ1-1; TRBD1 matches 9 bases. The CDR3 covers 14 residues. Looked up from germline, CDR1 is LGHNA and CDR2 is YSLEER. V shed 2 bases and J 5 bases; nucleotides not matched to a gene: 3. CDR3 sequence: CASSQTGGRTEAFF. In nucleotides, the CDR3 is TGCGCCAGCAGCCAAACAGGGGGCAGGACTGAAGCTTTCTTT.

The gene calls are TRBV30 and TRBJ2-7; 11 positions agree with TRBD1. From germline, CDR1 is GTSNPN and CDR2 SVGIG (reference sequence). Trimming at V came to 5 bases and at J to 0 bases, leaving 9 bases not matched to a gene. This CDR3 region has 16 residues. The CDR3 DNA sequence: TGTGCCTGGGCAAAATGGGGACAGGGGGACTCCTACGAGCAGTACTTC. This encodes CAWAKWGQGDSYEQYF.

The CDR3 nucleotides read TGTGCCAGCCAGGGAAACGGGGAGCTGTTTTTT. It translates to CASQGNGELFF. The chain recombines TRBV6-5 with TRBJ2-2; TRBD1 might be the D (5 bases). CDR1 and CDR2 (germline): MNHEY, SVGAGI. The V end lost 8 bases, the J end lost 7 bases, and 8 bases lay between the germline ends. The CDR3 covers 11 residues.

This chain joins TRBV29-1 and TRBJ1-2, with D possibly matching TRBD1 (5 bases). Germline CDR1 reads SQVTM; CDR2 reads ANQGSEA. CDR3 length: 13 amino acids. The V end lost 4 bases, the J end lost 4 bases, and 13 bases lay between the germline ends. For the CDR3, the DNA is TGCAGCGTTGGTCATTCAGGGTTCTATGGCTACACCTTC. Translation: CSVGHSGFYGYTF.

This clone was observed a single time. The J gene is TRBJ2-5, the V gene TRBV7-2; possibly TRBD1 for D (5 bases). This CDR3 is 12 amino acids long. CDR1 and CDR2 from the germline V gene are SGHTA and FQGNSA. Trimming stripped 3 bases from V and 5 bases from J, with 7 bases between. CDR3 DNA: TGTGCCAGCAGCTTGGGGCCGGAGACCCAGTACTTC. Translating it yields CASSLGPETQYF.

The chain couples TRBV2 to TRBJ2-4; D remains unclear. Germline V gives CDR1 SNHLY, CDR2 FYNNEI. The CDR3 has 15 residues. V was pared by 2 bases and J by 4 bases, with 12 bases between. The CDR3 here is CASSERSEGKNIQYF. In DNA form, the CDR3 reads TGTGCCAGCAGTGAAAGATCAGAAGGTAAAAACATTCAGTACTTC.

Of note for this clone: The sample contains more than one DNA sequence encoding this CDR3. J is TRBJ2-7 and V is TRBV9; no clear D. Trimming pared 0 bases from V and 0 bases from J, leaving 7 bases between. Germline assignment: CDR1 SGDLS and CDR2 YYNGEE. CDR3 size: 14 residues. The CDR3, as DNA: TGTGCCAGCAGCGTAGGACCCAGCTCCTACGAGCAGTACTTC. Its protein product is CASSVGPSSYEQYF.

The chain combines TRBV5-1 with TRBJ2-5; D is perhaps TRBD2 (5 bases). This CDR3 spans 14 amino acids. With 7 bases removed from V and 10 bases from J, the gap between germline ends came to 23 bases. Germline V lookup: CDR1 SGHRS, CDR2 YFSETQ. Here the CDR3 reads CASGTEGSGFIQYF. The CDR3 DNA follows: TGCGCCAGCGGCACTGAGGGTTCGGGGTTTATCCAGTACTTC.

V usage is TRBV5-6 and J usage is TRBJ1-1; TRBD1 matches at 7 bases. Germline V gene lookup returns CDR1 SGHDT and CDR2 YYEEEE. The CDR3 has 15 amino acids. V was clipped by 5 bases and J by 7 bases; unmatched bases: 14. CDR3 loop: CASSRRDRTFLEAFF. As DNA, the CDR3 is TGTGCCAGCAGTCGACGGGACAGAACCTTCCTTGAAGCTTTCTTT. The entire variable domain, with the rest obtained from reference TRBV5-6 and TRBJ1-1, is as follows: DAGVTQSPTHLIKTRGQQVTLRCSPKSGHDTVSWYQQALGQGPQFIFQYYEEEERQRGNFPDRFSGHQFPNYSSELNVNALLLGDSALYLCASSRRDRTFLEAFFGQGTRLTVV.

Only a few counts were recorded for this clone. This chain uses TRBV24-1 with TRBJ1-6; D unclear. V lost 7 bases, J lost 16 bases, and 10 bases lay in between. The CDR3 is 10 residues long. The germline gives CDR1 KGHDR, CDR2 SFDVKD. The CDR3 coding sequence is TGTGCCACCAGGGGTACGGCTCTCCACTTT. This codes for CATRGTALHF.

The V gene is TRBV6-1, the J gene TRBJ1-5; 9 nucleotides match TRBD1. Germline-derived CDR1 and CDR2 are MNHNS and SASEGT. The CDR3 sequence is 16 residues long. The J segment lost 4 bases and the V segment lost 4 bases, leaving 8 bases of the junction unmatched. DNA for the CDR3: TGTGCCAGCAGTGCCTCCGGGACAGGGAGAAATCAGCCCCAGCATTTT. Its translation: CASSASGTGRNQPQHF.

This chain connects TRBV19 to TRBJ2-2; D is unresolved. The CDR3 contains 16 residues. Germline loops: CDR1 LNHDA, CDR2 SQIVND (reference sequence). Trimming removed 8 bases from V and 5 bases from J, with 21 bases in between. CDR3 residues: CASRARSGVGTGELFF. CDR3 nucleotides: TGTGCCAGTCGCGCCCGGAGTGGAGTCGGAACCGGGGAGCTGTTTTTT.

The gene calls are TRBV6-5 and TRBJ1-2; D ambiguous. The CDR3 is 14 residues long. Trimming removed 10 bases at V and 5 bases at J, with 20 bases between. Germline V gene data show CDR1 as MNHEY and CDR2 as SVGAGI. CDR3 sequence reads: CATSSSSLKYGYTF. In DNA, the CDR3 is TGTGCCACCTCCTCGAGCAGCTTAAAGTATGGCTACACCTTC.

This chain connects TRBV6-2 or TRBV6-3 to TRBJ2-7; 8 nucleotides align to TRBD2. The CDR3 is made up of 14 amino acids. J gave up 7 bases and V 2 bases, and 7 bases lay outside the gene matches. The germline CDR1 and CDR2 sequences are MNHEY and SVGEGT. In DNA form, the CDR3 reads TGTGCCAGCAGTTACGTCGGGGGGGCACAAGAGCAGTACTTC. This encodes CASSYVGGAQEQYF.

The V and J genes are TRBV7-2 and TRBJ1-1; D is unclear. This CDR3 contains 14 residues. V was pared by 3 bases and J by 0 bases, with 8 bases between. Per the germline V gene, CDR1 is SGHTA and CDR2 is FQGNSA. CDR3 DNA sequence: TGTGCCAGCAGCTTTTCCGGGCTGAACACTGAAGCTTTCTTT. Translating gives CASSFSGLNTEAFF. Together with reference TRBV7-2 and TRBJ1-1, the CDR3 gives the full variable domain: GAGVSQSPSNKVTEKGKDVELRCDPISGHTALYWYRQSLGQGLEFLIYFQGNSAPDKSGLPSDRFSAERTGGSVSTLTIQRTQQEDSAVYLCASSFSGLNTEAFFGQGTRLTVV.

V gene TRBV16 combines with J gene TRBJ1-2; tentatively, D is TRBD1 (5 bases). CDR3 length: 15 amino acids. V lost 4 bases and J 2 bases, leaving 14 bases between the germline ends. Germline V gives CDR1 KGHSY, CDR2 FQNENV. The CDR3 spells CASSPPQGWNYGYTF. In DNA, the CDR3 is TGTGCCAGCAGCCCCCCCCAGGGTTGGAACTATGGCTACACCTTC.

The chain has TRBV6-2 or TRBV6-3 and TRBJ2-3; 9 bases match TRBD2. Per the germline V gene, CDR1 is MNHEY and CDR2 is SVGEGT. Trimming took 5 bases from V and 1 from J; bases not matched to a gene: 1. CDR3 length equals 14 residues. CDR3 in amino acids: CASSAGGRTDTQYF. The DNA of the CDR3 is TGTGCCAGCAGTGCGGGGGGGCGCACAGATACGCAGTATTTT.

The chain recombines TRBV12-5 with TRBJ2-1; a weak D match, TRBD2 (5 bases). This CDR3 contains 16 residues. V shed 0 bases and J shed 8 bases, with 17 bases lying between them. CDR1 and CDR2 (germline): LGHNT, FRNRAP. This chain's CDR3 is CASGLVHGGGFDEQFF. CDR3 DNA: TGTGCTAGTGGTTTGGTACATGGTGGAGGTTTCGATGAGCAGTTCTTC. The whole variable domain, remainder taken from reference TRBV12-5 and TRBJ2-1, is DARVTQTPRHKVTEMGQEVTMRCQPILGHNTVFWYRQTMMQGLELLAYFRNRAPLDDSGMPKDRFSAEMPDATLATLKIQPSEPRDSAVYFCASGLVHGGGFDEQFFGPGTRLTVL.